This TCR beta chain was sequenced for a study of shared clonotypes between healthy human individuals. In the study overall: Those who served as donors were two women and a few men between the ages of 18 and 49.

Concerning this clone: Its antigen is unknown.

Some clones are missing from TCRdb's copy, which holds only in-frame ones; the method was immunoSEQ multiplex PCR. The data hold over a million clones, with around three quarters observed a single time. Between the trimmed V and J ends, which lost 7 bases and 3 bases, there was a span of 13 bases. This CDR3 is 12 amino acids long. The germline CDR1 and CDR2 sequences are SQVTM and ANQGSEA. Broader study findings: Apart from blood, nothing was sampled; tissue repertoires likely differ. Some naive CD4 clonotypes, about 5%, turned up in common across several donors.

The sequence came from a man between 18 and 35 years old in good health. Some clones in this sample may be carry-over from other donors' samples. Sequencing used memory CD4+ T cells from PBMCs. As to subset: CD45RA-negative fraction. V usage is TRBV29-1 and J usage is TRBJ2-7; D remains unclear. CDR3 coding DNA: TGCAGCGCTCAAAGTAGCAGCTACGAGCAGTACTTC. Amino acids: CSAQSSSYEQYF.